This T cell receptor (beta chain) is from a study of STAT5B mutations in CD4+ large granular lymphocyte leukemia (dated by TCRdb to between 2021 and 2023). About the full investigation: Among the healthy controls, the CDR3 'QG' motif was associated with a particular HLA allele. TCRbeta repertoires of CD4+ T-cell large granular lymphocyte leukemia patients were compared with those of healthy blood donors. Flow cytometry on FACSCanto II or FACSVerse confirmed that purified fractions exceeded 95% purity among lymphocytes.

The sample holds a few counts of this clone. There is no known antigen for this receptor. Base qualities are missing; no much larger clone stands one base away. The healthy controls were 37 blood donors, and the buffy coats of these donors were supplied by the Finnish Red Cross blood service. All TCR-sequenced material derived from peripheral blood: patient blood samples and healthy donor buffy coats. Peripheral blood mononuclear cells were isolated by Ficoll-Hypaque gradient centrifugation. CD4+ cells were magnetically purified from the buffy coats of healthy controls. Genomic DNA was extracted with the Gentra Puregene Cell and Tissue kit and quantified on a Qubit 2.0 fluorometer. Here is what the overall study found, with its caveats: Enrichment of TRBV06-family usage was observed among the top patient clones (8/27) relative to healthy controls (2/35). Compared with healthy CD4+ repertoires, CD4-sorted patient repertoires appeared more clonal, and this difference remained even after the putative leukemic clones were removed. Data were not HLA-matched; higher clonality in CD4+ versus CD8+ T-LGLL could reflect the relatively small sample size. Main leukemic clonotypes were private to each patient, although about 25% appeared at low frequency in other patients' non-leukemic repertoires.

From the cysteine up to the phenylalanine, the CDR3 has a length of 15 residues. The only DNA kept is the CDR3, 45 bases in frame from the first base. In the germline V gene (reference sequence), CDR1 corresponds to SEHNR and CDR2 to FQNEAQ. V and J lose 7 bases and 0 bases, and a span of 15 bases separates them. The immunoSEQ assay at survey resolution was applied to genomic DNA for sequencing of TCRbeta rearrangements. On the authors' methods: In the TCR sequencing data, the smallest productive clonotype frequency that could be detected was 2.59 x 10-5. Analyses included only productive TCRbeta rearrangements, meaning complete and in-frame sequences. The clonality of each sample was calculated as Simpson clonality in the immunoSEQ Analyzer version 3.0. Clones were binned by frequency as very rare, small, medium, large (1-20%) or hyperexpanded (>20%). Generation probabilities were estimated with OLGA 1.2.3, V-gene circos plots were made with VDJtools, specificities were looked up in VDJdb, and CDR3 motifs were identified with GLIPH. TCRdb took this table from immuneACCESS and kept in-frame rearrangements with V and J called. Such tables lack part of the clones; where checked against another copy, unresolved V genes explain under half of the gap, and the rest is unexplained. V, J and clone size are taken as reported in that table, and D and trimming were inferred from the DNA itself. In all, the sample holds 20,000 or so clones, and less than 85% of those were seen once. Approximately 13% of the sample is taken by the ten largest.

Material: CD4+ T cells from blood buffy coats. This receptor chain uses TRBV7-9 and TRBJ1-1; the D gene is perhaps TRBD1, from 6 matching bases. This sequence originates from a human donor in good health. Read as DNA, the sequence is TGTGCCAGCACCGATCAGGGGACCATGAACACTGAAGCTTTCTTT. It specifies CASTDQGTMNTEAFF.